The TCR beta chain under discussion was sequenced for a study of OX40 agonist ivuxolimab in advanced cancers. Concerning this clone: Its target is unknown.

Libraries were prepared by immunoSEQ multiplex PCR; TCRdb keeps only in-frame clonotypes and omits some of them. The sample holds about 50,000 clones, less than 85% seen once. The germline V gene encodes CDR1 SGHVS and CDR2 FQNEAQ. The V gene end was trimmed by 4 bases and the J gene end by 0 bases; junction bases not matched to a gene: 5. This CDR3 comprises 15 residues. Points from the study as a whole: Expanded peripheral T cells had an undetermined antigen specificity.

The TCR comes from an adult with an advanced solid tumor such as melanoma, head and neck, liver or kidney cancer. V gene TRBV7-8 combines with J gene TRBJ1-2, with 7 bases lining up with TRBD1. Material: CD4+ or CD8+ T cells sorted from blood, obtained in a trial of the OX40 agonist ivuxolimab. For the CDR3, the DNA is TGTGCCAGCAGCTCCCGGACAGGAGCTAACTATGGCTACACCTTC. As protein: CASSSRTGANYGYTF.